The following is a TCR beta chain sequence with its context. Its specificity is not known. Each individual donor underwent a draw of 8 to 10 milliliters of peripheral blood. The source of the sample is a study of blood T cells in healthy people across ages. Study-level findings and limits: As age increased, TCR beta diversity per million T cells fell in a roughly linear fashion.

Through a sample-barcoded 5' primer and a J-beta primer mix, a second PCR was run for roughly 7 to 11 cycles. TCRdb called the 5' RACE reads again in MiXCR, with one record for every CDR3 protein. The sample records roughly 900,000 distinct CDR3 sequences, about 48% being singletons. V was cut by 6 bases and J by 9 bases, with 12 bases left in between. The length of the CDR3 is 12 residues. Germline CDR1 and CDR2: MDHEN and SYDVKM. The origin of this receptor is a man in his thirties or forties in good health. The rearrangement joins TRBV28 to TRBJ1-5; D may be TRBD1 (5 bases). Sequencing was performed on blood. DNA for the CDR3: TGTGCCAGCAGACCGCGGGGACGGCCCCAGCATTTT. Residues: CASRPRGRPQHF.